This T cell receptor (beta chain) appears in the sequencing data of a study of OX40 agonist ivuxolimab in advanced cancers. The trim removed 5 bases at V and 5 bases at J, leaving 4 bases unmatched. The CDR3 sequence is 14 residues long. Germline V gene data show CDR1 as MGHDK and CDR2 as SYGVNS. Study-wide results and caveats: Circulating CD4+ and CD8+ T cells showed clonal expansion by week 6 at 0.1 to 3.0 mg/kg. The work left the antigen specificity of expanded peripheral T cells undetermined.

Using immunoSEQ multiplex PCR, the repertoire was profiled, and TCRdb retains in-frame clones only, with some absent. The sample shows fewer than 100,000 clones, over 90% of them seen only once. Regarding this clone: The target antigen is unknown.

The clonotype originates from an adult with an advanced solid tumor such as melanoma, head and neck, liver or kidney cancer. V is TRBV25-1 and J is TRBJ1-5, with 9 nucleotides matching TRBD1. Sequencing was performed on CD4+ or CD8+ T cells sorted from blood, taken in a trial of the OX40 agonist ivuxolimab. The CDR3 coding sequence is TGTGCCAGCAGTCCTAACAGGGGGCATCAGCCCCAGCATTTT. This encodes CASSPNRGHQPQHF.